This T cell receptor (beta chain) was captured by sequencing in a study of blood T cell repertoires in COVID-19. Overall study: PBMCs, B-cell-depleted T cells, or T cells were the source of the cDNA or gDNA that made up the material.

Source study methods: Researchers report that nucleated cell counts were estimated from reference gene primer amplification. Repertoires were generated with immunoSEQ multiplex PCR, while TCRdb's copy carries only in-frame clones and drops some. That table gives V, J and clone size, and the DNA gave D and trimming. The sample includes roughly 150,000 clones, almost 80% seen only once; the top ten take 9.5% to 13%. Sequencing used peripheral blood. The receptor was isolated from a man aged 55 to 70 who had recovered from COVID-19.

CDR3 sequence reads: CASSREEGGSTEAFF. As DNA, the CDR3 is TGCGCCAGCAGCCGGGAGGAAGGAGGGAGTACTGAAGCTTTCTTT. This chain uses TRBV5-1 with TRBJ1-1, with D unresolved. CDR1 and CDR2 (germline): SGHRS, YFSETQ. V was trimmed by 4 bases and J by 5 bases, leaving 18 bases between them. The CDR3 is made up of 15 amino acids.